This record concerns one T cell receptor beta chain sequence. The sample originates from a study of blood T cell repertoires in COVID-19. The wider study: The origin of the acute and convalescent COVID-19 samples was the United States, Italy and Spain. PBMCs, B-cell-depleted T cells, or T cells provided the cDNA or gDNA that made up the material.

The length of the CDR3 is 13 residues. CDR1 and CDR2 from the germline V gene are MNHEY and SVGAGI. The V and J ends lost 0 bases and 5 bases respectively, with 6 bases between them. As processed by the authors: The assay estimated nucleated cells by amplifying reference gene primers. Here immunoSEQ multiplex PCR was the method, and the copy in TCRdb shows in-frame clones only, minus some. The V and J calls and clone size are taken from that table; D and trimming were inferred from the DNA. The sample holds around 100,000 clones, 70% to 90% seen once. The sample comprised peripheral blood. This sequence was found in a man aged 35-49 years with acute or convalescent COVID-19. The gene calls are TRBV6-5 and TRBJ2-3, with D unclear. This chain's CDR3 is CASSYSRQDTQYF. As DNA, the CDR3 is TGTGCCAGCAGTTACTCGAGGCAAGATACGCAGTATTTT.